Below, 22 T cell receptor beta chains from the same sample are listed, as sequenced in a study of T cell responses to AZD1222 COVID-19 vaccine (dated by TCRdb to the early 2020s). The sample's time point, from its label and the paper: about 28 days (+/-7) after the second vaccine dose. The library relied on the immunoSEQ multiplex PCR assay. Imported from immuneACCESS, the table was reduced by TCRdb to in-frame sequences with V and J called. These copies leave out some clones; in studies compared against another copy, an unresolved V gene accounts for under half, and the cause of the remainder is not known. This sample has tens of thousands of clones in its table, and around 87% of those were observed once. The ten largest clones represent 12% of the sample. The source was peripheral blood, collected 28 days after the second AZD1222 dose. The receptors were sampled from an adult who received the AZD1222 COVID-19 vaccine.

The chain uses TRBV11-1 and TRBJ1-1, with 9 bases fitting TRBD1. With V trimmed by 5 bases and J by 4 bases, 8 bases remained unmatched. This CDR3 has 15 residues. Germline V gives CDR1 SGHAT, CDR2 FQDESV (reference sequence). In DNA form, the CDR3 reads TGTGCCAGCAGCCCCAGGACAGGGGCAGTCACTGAAGCTTTCTTT. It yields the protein CASSPRTGAVTEAFF.

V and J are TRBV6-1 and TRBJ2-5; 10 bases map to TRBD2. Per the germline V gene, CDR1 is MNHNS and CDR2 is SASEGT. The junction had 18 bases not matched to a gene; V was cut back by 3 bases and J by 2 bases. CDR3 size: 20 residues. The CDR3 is CASSDYRSGRAFGGQETQYF. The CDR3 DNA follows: TGTGCCAGCAGTGACTATCGAAGCGGGAGGGCCTTCGGAGGGCAAGAGACCCAGTACTTC.

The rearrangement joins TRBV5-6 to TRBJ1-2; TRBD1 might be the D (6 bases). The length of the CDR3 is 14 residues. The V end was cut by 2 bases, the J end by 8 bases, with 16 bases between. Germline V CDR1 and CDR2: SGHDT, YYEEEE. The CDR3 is CASSFGTSQGGYTF. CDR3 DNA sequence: TGTGCCAGCAGCTTTGGGACTTCTCAGGGGGGCTACACCTTC.

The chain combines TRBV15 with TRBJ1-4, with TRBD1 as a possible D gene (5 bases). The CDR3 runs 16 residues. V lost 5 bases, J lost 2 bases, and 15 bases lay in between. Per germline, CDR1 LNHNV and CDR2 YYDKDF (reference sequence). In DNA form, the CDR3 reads TGTGCCACCAGCTCCCCCAAGGAGGGGACTAATGAAAAACTGTTTTTT. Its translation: CATSSPKEGTNEKLFF.

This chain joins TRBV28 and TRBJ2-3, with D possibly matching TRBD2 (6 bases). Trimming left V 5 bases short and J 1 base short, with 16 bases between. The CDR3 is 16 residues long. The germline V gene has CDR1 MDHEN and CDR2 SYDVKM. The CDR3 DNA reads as TGTGCCAGCAGTAACCGGGGCGCGGGACGCACAGATACGCAGTATTTT. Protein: CASSNRGAGRTDTQYF.

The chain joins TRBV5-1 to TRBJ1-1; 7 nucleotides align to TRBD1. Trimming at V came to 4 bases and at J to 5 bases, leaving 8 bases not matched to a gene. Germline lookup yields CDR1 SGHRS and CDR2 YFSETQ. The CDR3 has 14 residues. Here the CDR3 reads CASSLSGTVTEAFF. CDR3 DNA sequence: TGCGCCAGCAGCCTTTCTGGGACAGTTACTGAAGCTTTCTTT.

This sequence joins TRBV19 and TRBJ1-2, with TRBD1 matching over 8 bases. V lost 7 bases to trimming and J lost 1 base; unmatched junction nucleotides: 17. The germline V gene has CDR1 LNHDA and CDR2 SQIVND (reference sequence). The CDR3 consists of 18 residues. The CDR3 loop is CASKIRGPATGDNYGYTF. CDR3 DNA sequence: TGTGCCAGTAAAATTCGAGGCCCCGCGACAGGGGATAACTATGGCTACACCTTC. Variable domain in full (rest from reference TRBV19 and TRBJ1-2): DGGITQSPKYLFRKEGQNVTLSCEQNLNHDAMYWYRQDPGQGLRLIYYSQIVNDFQKGDIAEGYSVSREKKESFPLTVTSAQKNPTAFYLCASKIRGPATGDNYGYTFGSGTRLTVV.

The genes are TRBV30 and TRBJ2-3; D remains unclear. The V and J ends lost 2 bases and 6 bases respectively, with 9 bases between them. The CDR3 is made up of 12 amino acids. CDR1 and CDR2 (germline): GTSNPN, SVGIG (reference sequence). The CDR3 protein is CAWSSLRDTQYF. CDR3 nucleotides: TGTGCCTGGAGTTCATTAAGGGATACGCAGTATTTT. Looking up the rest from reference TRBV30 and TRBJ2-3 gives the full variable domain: SQTIHQWPATLVQPVGSPLSLECTVEGTSNPNLYWYRQAAGRGLQLLFYSVGIGQISSEVPQNLSASRPQDRQFILSSKKLLLSDSGFYLCAWSSLRDTQYFGPGTRLTVL.

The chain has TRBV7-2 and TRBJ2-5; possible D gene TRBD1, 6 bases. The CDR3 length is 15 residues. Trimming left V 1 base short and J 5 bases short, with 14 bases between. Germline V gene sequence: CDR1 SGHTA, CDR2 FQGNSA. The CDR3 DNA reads TGTGCCAGCAGCTTAGGATTTCAGGGGTTGGAGACCCAGTACTTC. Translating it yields CASSLGFQGLETQYF.

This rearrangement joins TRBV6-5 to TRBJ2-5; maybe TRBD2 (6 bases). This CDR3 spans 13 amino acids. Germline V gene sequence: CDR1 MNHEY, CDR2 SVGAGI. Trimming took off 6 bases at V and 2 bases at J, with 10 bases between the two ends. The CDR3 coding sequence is TGTGCCAGCAGGATAAGCGGGCAAGAGACCCAGTACTTC. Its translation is CASRISGQETQYF.

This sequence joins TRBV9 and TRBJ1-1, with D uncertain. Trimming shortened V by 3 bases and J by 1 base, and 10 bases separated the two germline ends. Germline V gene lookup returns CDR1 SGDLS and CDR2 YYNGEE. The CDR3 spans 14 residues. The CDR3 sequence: CASSAAGWNTEAFF. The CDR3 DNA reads TGTGCCAGCAGCGCGGCAGGATGGAACACTGAAGCTTTCTTT.

The CDR3 sequence: CASSESIQGGHTEAFF. Here the CDR3 DNA reads TGTGCCAGCAGTGAATCAATCCAGGGGGGGCACACTGAAGCTTTCTTT. V and J are TRBV25-1 and TRBJ1-1; TRBD1 matches 7 bases. The CDR3 runs 16 residues. The trim removed 1 base at V and 3 bases at J, leaving 8 bases unmatched. In germline, CDR1 is MGHDK, CDR2 SYGVNS.

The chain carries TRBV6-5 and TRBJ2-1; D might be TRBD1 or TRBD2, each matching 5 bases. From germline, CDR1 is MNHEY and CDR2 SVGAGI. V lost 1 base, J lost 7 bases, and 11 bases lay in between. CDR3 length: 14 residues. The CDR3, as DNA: TGTGCCAGCAGTTACTGGGACCGCGGGAATGAGCAGTTCTTC. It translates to CASSYWDRGNEQFF.

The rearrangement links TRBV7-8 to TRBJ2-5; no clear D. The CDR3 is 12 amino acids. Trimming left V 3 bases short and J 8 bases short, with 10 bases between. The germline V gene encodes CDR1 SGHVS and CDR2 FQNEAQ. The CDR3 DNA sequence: TGTGCCAGCAGCTTTTCCCTGTACACCCAGTACTTC. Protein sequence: CASSFSLYTQYF.

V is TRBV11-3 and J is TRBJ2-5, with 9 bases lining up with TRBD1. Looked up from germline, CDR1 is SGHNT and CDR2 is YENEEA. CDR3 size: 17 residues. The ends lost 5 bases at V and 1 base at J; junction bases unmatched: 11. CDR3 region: CASSPNRQGVRQETQYF. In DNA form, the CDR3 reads TGTGCCAGCAGCCCAAACCGACAGGGGGTACGCCAAGAGACCCAGTACTTC.

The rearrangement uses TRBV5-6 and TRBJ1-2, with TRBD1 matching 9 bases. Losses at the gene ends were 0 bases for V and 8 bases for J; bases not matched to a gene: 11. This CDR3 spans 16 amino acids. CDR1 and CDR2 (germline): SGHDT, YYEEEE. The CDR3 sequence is CASSLVGTGSMGGYTF. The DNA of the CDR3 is TGTGCCAGCAGCTTGGTCGGGACAGGGTCCATGGGGGGCTACACCTTC.

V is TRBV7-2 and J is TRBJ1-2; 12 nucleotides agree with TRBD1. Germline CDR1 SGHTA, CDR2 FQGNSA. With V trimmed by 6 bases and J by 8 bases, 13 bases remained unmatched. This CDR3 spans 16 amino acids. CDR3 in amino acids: CASRRPGTGGLFGYTF. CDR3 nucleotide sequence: TGTGCCAGCAGGAGACCCGGGACAGGGGGCCTCTTCGGCTACACCTTC. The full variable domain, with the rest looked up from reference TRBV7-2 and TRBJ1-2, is GAGVSQSPSNKVTEKGKDVELRCDPISGHTALYWYRQSLGQGLEFLIYFQGNSAPDKSGLPSDRFSAERTGGSVSTLTIQRTQQEDSAVYLCASRRPGTGGLFGYTFGSGTRLTVV.

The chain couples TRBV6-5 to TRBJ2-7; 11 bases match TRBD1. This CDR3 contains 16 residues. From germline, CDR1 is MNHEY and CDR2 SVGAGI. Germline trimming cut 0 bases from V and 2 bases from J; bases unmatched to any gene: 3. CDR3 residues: CASSYSWTGGTYEQYF. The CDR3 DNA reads TGTGCCAGCAGTTACTCTTGGACAGGGGGCACCTACGAGCAGTACTTC.

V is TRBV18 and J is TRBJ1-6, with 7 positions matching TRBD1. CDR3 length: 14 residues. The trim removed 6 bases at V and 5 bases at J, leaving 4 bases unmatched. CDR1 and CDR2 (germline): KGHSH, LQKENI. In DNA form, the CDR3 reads TGTGCCAGCTCTCAACAGGGGCATAATTCACCCCTCCACTTT. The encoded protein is CASSQQGHNSPLHF.

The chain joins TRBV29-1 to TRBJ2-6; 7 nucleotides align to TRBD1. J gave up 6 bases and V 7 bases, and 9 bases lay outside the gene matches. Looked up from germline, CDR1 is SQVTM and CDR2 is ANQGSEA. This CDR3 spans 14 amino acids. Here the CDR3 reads CSAETGYEANVLTF. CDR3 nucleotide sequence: TGCAGCGCCGAGACAGGGTATGAGGCCAACGTCCTGACTTTC.

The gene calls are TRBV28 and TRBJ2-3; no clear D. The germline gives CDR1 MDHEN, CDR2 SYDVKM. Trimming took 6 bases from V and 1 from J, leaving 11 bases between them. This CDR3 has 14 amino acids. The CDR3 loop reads CASRVQYRTDTQYF. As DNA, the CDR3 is TGTGCCAGCAGGGTGCAATACCGCACAGATACGCAGTATTTT.

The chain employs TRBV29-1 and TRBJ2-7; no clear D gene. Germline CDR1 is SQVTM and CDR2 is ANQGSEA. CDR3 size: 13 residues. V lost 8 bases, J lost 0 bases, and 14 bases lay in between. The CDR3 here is CSIWTGSSYEQYF. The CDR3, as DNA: TGCAGCATTTGGACCGGTAGCTCCTACGAGCAGTACTTC.